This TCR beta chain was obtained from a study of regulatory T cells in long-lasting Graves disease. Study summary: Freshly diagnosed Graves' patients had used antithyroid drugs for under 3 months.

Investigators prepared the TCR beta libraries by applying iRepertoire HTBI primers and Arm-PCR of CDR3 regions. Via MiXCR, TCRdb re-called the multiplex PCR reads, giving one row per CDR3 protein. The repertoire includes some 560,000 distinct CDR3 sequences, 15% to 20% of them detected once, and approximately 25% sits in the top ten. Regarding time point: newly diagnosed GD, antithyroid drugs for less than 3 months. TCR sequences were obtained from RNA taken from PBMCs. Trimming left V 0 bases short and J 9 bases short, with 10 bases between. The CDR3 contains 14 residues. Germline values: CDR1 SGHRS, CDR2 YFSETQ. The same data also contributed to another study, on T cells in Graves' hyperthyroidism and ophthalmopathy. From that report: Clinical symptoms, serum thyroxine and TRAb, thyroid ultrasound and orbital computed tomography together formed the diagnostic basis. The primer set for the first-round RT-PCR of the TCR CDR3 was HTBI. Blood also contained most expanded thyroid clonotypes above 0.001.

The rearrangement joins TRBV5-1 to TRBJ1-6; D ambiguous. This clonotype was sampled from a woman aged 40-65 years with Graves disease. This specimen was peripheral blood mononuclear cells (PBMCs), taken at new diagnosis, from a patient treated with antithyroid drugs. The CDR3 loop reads CASSLVGIGSPLHF. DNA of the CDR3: TGCGCCAGCAGCTTGGTAGGGATCGGTTCACCCCTCCACTTT.